Presented here are 27 T cell receptor beta chains from one specimen sequenced in a study of response to subunit inactivated influenza vaccine. TCRdb reanalysed the RT-PCR reads using MiXCR and keeps one entry per CDR3 protein. This table has 860,000 or so distinct CDR3 sequences, around 20% appearing once. This sample comprised PBMCs from blood, obtained 5 days after vaccination. All receptors come from a man aged 45-65 years who received an inactivated influenza vaccine.

This clonotype was counted only a few times. This sequence joins TRBV5-6 and TRBJ2-5, with D perhaps given as TRBD1 or TRBD2 (5 bases each). The germline CDR1 and CDR2 sequences are SGHDT and YYEEEE. V lost 3 bases to trimming and J lost 2 bases, with 14 bases between them. The CDR3 extends over 15 amino acids. The CDR3 reads CASSSGRGLQETQYF. The CDR3 coding sequence is TGTGCCAGCAGCTCTGGACGGGGCCTTCAAGAGACCCAGTACTTC.

The chain links TRBV2 to TRBJ2-7; no firm D call. The germline CDR1 and CDR2 sequences are SNHLY and FYNNEI. Trimming took 2 bases from V and 0 from J, leaving 14 bases between them. The CDR3 runs to 16 residues. Here the CDR3 DNA reads TGTGCCAGCAGTGAACGCCAGCAAGAATCCTCCTACGAGCAGTACTTC. This gives the protein CASSERQQESSYEQYF.

The chain joins TRBV7-3 to TRBJ1-1, with 11 bases matching TRBD1. The V and J ends lost 5 bases and 4 bases, in that order; junction bases with no gene match: 9. This CDR3 comprises 16 residues. CDR1 and CDR2 from the germline V gene are SGHTA and FQGTGA. The CDR3 protein is CASSPTSGTGGTEAFF. DNA of the CDR3: TGTGCCAGCAGCCCAACCTCAGGGACAGGGGGCACTGAAGCTTTCTTT.

In this sample, this clonotype turned up many times. The rearrangement joins TRBV7-9 to TRBJ1-1, with D perhaps matching TRBD1 (5 bases). Trimming took off 1 base at V and 0 bases at J, with 6 bases between the two ends. Germline V lookup: CDR1 SEHNR, CDR2 FQNEAQ (reference sequence). This CDR3 has 14 residues. CDR3 amino acids: CASSLEQVNTEAFF. The DNA of the CDR3 is TGTGCCAGCAGCTTAGAACAGGTGAACACTGAAGCTTTCTTT.

This clonotype was picked up one time. This sequence joins TRBV6-1 and TRBJ2-3, with TRBD2 as a possible D gene (5 bases). V was shortened by 6 bases and J by 4 bases, with 17 bases between the two germline ends. Germline V gene sequence: CDR1 MNHNS, CDR2 SASEGT. The CDR3 has 15 amino acids. The CDR3: CASSKVGNRADTQYF. The CDR3 nucleotides read TGTGCCAGCAGCAAAGTCGGGAATCGGGCAGATACGCAGTATTTT.

This clonotype appeared a few times. This chain uses TRBV5-1 with TRBJ2-1, with D perhaps TRBD1 or TRBD2 (5 bases each). Germline CDR1 SGHRS, CDR2 YFSETQ. The CDR3 consists of 15 residues. V was pared by 0 bases and J by 6 bases, with 13 bases between. CDR3 nucleotide sequence: TGCGCCAGCAGCTTGGAATGGGGGACCGGCAATGAGCAGTTCTTC. Amino acid sequence: CASSLEWGTGNEQFF.

Only a few counts were recorded for this clonotype. The chain combines TRBV5-6 with TRBJ2-2; no clear D gene. V was trimmed by 0 bases and J by 7 bases, leaving 7 bases between them. CDR3 size: 13 residues. The germline gives CDR1 SGHDT, CDR2 YYEEEE. CDR3 sequence (DNA): TGTGCCAGCAGCTTGGGTTTCGGCGGGGAGCTGTTTTTT. Translated, it gives CASSLGFGGELFF.

The chain couples TRBV20-1 to TRBJ2-3, with TRBD2 matching over 10 bases. The CDR3 totals 16 residues. CDR1 and CDR2 from the germline V gene are DFQATT and SNEGSKA (reference sequence). The trim removed 5 bases at V and 1 base at J, leaving 9 bases unmatched. The CDR3 loop reads CSAHLPTSGRTDTQYF. CDR3 DNA sequence: TGCAGTGCTCACCTACCGACTAGCGGGCGCACAGATACGCAGTATTTT.

The chain links TRBV6-2 or TRBV6-3 to TRBJ2-1, with TRBD2 as a possible D gene (5 bases). V was pared by 2 bases and J by 0 bases, with 8 bases between. The germline V gene has CDR1 MNHEY and CDR2 SVGEGT. This CDR3 has 15 residues. CDR3 DNA: TGTGCCAGCAGTTACGAGCGGTACTCCTACAATGAGCAGTTCTTC. This sequence encodes CASSYERYSYNEQFF.

The chain recombines TRBV11-3 with TRBJ2-1; 7 bases align to TRBD2. Germline V lookup: CDR1 SGHNT, CDR2 YENEEA. Trimming removed 2 bases from V and 5 bases from J; junction bases left unmatched: 6. The CDR3 runs 15 residues. The CDR3 bases are TGTGCCAGCAGCTTATCGGTTGGGACTAACAATGAGCAGTTCTTC. Amino acid sequence: CASSLSVGTNNEQFF.

This clonotype has only a few counts. This chain joins TRBV20-1 and TRBJ2-4; TRBD2 is a possible D gene (6 bases). Germline CDR1 and CDR2: DFQATT and SNEGSKA (reference sequence). The CDR3 spans 14 residues. V gave up 6 bases and J gave up 3 bases, with 15 bases separating them. The CDR3 nucleotides are TGCAGTGCAAGGGACTTAACGGGCAAAAACATTCAGTACTTC. Its translation is CSARDLTGKNIQYF.

The chain joins TRBV6-2 or TRBV6-3 to TRBJ2-5; D might be TRBD1 (6 bases). V lost 5 bases and J lost 2, with 12 bases in between. This CDR3 spans 14 amino acids. Germline loops: CDR1 MNHEY, CDR2 SVGEGT. The CDR3 DNA reads TGTGCCAGCAGTCACAGGACAGTACAAGAGACCCAGTACTTC. Translation: CASSHRTVQETQYF.

The J gene is TRBJ2-4, the V gene TRBV5-1, with D possibly being TRBD1 (6 bases). V was pared by 4 bases and J by 6 bases, with 11 bases between. Germline CDR1 SGHRS, CDR2 YFSETQ. This CDR3 is 13 amino acids long. The chain's CDR3 is CASSPMDRNIQYF. The CDR3 region has the DNA TGCGCCAGCAGCCCGATGGACAGAAACATTCAGTACTTC.

Many counts were recorded for this clonotype. The chain recombines TRBV6-1 with TRBJ2-1; 11 bases map to TRBD2. This CDR3 has 16 amino acids. Trimming cost V 6 bases and J 4 bases; bases outside gene matches: 8. The germline gives CDR1 MNHNS, CDR2 SASEGT. CDR3 DNA sequence: TGTGCCAGCAGCCCGACCCTAGCGGGGGGATACAATGAGCAGTTCTTC. As protein: CASSPTLAGGYNEQFF.

This clonotype was detected ten times or more. V usage is TRBV5-5 and J usage is TRBJ2-3; D remains ambiguous. With 5 bases removed from V and 2 bases from J, the gap between germline ends came to 12 bases. Germline CDR1 SGHKS, CDR2 YYEKEE (reference sequence). The CDR3 is 14 amino acids. CDR3 sequence reads: CASSNIGYTDTQYF. For the CDR3, the DNA is TGTGCCAGCAGTAATATAGGGTACACAGATACGCAGTATTTT.

This clonotype has at least ten counts. The V gene is TRBV6-5, the J gene TRBJ2-1; D may be TRBD2 (6 bases). This CDR3 comprises 13 residues. From germline, CDR1 is MNHEY and CDR2 SVGAGI. V was clipped by 1 base and J by 8 bases, with 9 bases between them. CDR3 sequence reads: CASSYFGEDEQFF. The DNA of the CDR3 is TGTGCCAGCAGTTACTTTGGGGAGGATGAGCAGTTCTTC.

This clonotype was seen a few times. The genes are TRBV7-3 and TRBJ2-2, with 15 bases identical to TRBD2. Trimming at V came to 5 bases and at J to 8 bases, leaving 6 bases not matched to a gene. Germline CDR1 is SGHTA and CDR2 is FQGTGA. CDR3 length: 16 amino acids. The CDR3 DNA reads TGTGCCAGCAGCCGTCAGGGACTAGCGGGAGGAGGGGAGCTGTTTTTT. Its protein is CASSRQGLAGGGELFF.

This clonotype was detected many times. This chain links TRBV20-1 with TRBJ2-3, with no clear D. Trimming pared 6 bases from V and 1 base from J, leaving 14 bases between. Germline CDR1 DFQATT, CDR2 SNEGSKA (reference sequence). The CDR3 contains 14 residues. In DNA, the CDR3 is TGCAGTGCCCAGCCCTCAGTTGGCACAGATACGCAGTATTTT. This encodes CSAQPSVGTDTQYF.

This clonotype was detected a few times. This rearrangement joins TRBV30 to TRBJ1-5, with no clear D. Germline CDR1 is GTSNPN and CDR2 is SVGIG (reference sequence). The CDR3 consists of 12 residues. Trimming left V 3 bases short and J 1 base short, with 4 bases between. The CDR3 bases are TGTGCCTGGAGCTTCAGCAATCAGCCCCAGCATTTT. Its translation is CAWSFSNQPQHF.

This clonotype was seen many times. The chain combines TRBV12-3 or TRBV12-4 with TRBJ1-1, with a tentative D call TRBD1 (5 bases). V was cut by 1 base and J by 1 base, with 7 bases left in between. The CDR3 loop spans 14 amino acids. CDR3 coding DNA: TGTGCCAGCAGTTTAGGGGGGAAGAACACTGAAGCTTTCTTT. Its protein is CASSLGGKNTEAFF.

The gene calls are TRBV5-1 and TRBJ1-2; a possible D gene is TRBD1 (6 bases). CDR3 size: 13 residues. Trimming left V 4 bases short and J 8 bases short, with 15 bases between. Germline V gene lookup returns CDR1 SGHRS and CDR2 YFSETQ. In DNA, the CDR3 is TGCGCCAGCAGCGCCCAACAGGGAGTGGGCTACACCTTC. Its protein is CASSAQQGVGYTF.

In this sample, this clonotype turned up a few times. The chain combines TRBV6-2 or TRBV6-3 with TRBJ2-1; no clear D. V lost 2 bases and J lost 4, with 6 bases in between. CDR1 MNHEY and CDR2 SVGEGT come from the germline V gene. The CDR3 runs to 13 residues. The chain's CDR3 is CASSYNEYNEQFF. In DNA, the CDR3 is TGTGCCAGCAGTTACAACGAGTACAATGAGCAGTTCTTC.

This clonotype was seen only a few times. This rearrangement joins TRBV29-1 to TRBJ2-1; D possibly corresponds to TRBD2 (6 bases). Germline V lookup: CDR1 SQVTM, CDR2 ANQGSEA. The V end was cut by 4 bases, the J end by 8 bases, with 18 bases between. The CDR3 is made up of 14 amino acids. The CDR3: CSVAAGSGGDEQFF. The CDR3 bases are TGCAGCGTTGCCGCGGGAAGCGGCGGAGATGAGCAGTTCTTC.

This rearrangement joins TRBV6-5 to TRBJ2-7, with a tentative D call TRBD1 (6 bases). V was clipped by 0 bases and J by 9 bases, with 18 bases between them. Germline V CDR1 and CDR2: MNHEY, SVGAGI. The CDR3 is 15 amino acids. This CDR3 reads CASSYSGQTTLGQYF. In DNA, the CDR3 is TGTGCCAGCAGTTACTCTGGACAGACCACCCTTGGGCAGTACTTC.

This clonotype was seen a handful of times. This chain links TRBV5-6 with TRBJ2-1; tentative D call: TRBD2 (6 bases). Looked up from germline, CDR1 is SGHDT and CDR2 is YYEEEE. V shed 3 bases and J shed 7 bases, with 11 bases lying between them. The CDR3 totals 13 residues. The CDR3 loop reads CASSYDRENEQFF. The CDR3 bases are TGTGCCAGCAGCTACGACCGGGAGAATGAGCAGTTCTTC.

The chain is built from TRBV29-1 and TRBJ2-7, with D possibly TRBD1 on 6 matching bases. Germline-derived CDR1 and CDR2 are SQVTM and ANQGSEA. There are 16 residues in the CDR3. V shed 6 bases and J shed 0 bases, with 21 bases lying between them. The CDR3 bases are TGCAGCGTCCAAGGCAGGGCACAGGGTCGCTCCTACGAGCAGTACTTC. Translating gives CSVQGRAQGRSYEQYF.

This chain uses TRBV20-1 with TRBJ2-2, with D hard to call. The CDR3 totals 17 residues. The germline gives CDR1 DFQATT, CDR2 SNEGSKA (reference sequence). Trimming stripped 1 base from V and 0 bases from J, with 15 bases between. The CDR3 sequence is CSARGPGQNANTGELFF. For the CDR3, the DNA is TGCAGTGCTAGAGGTCCAGGTCAGAACGCGAACACCGGGGAGCTGTTTTTT.